The 30 T cell receptor beta chains below were found in one sample sequenced in a study of T cell responses to AZD1222 COVID-19 vaccine. The protocol was immunoSEQ multiplex PCR, while the TCRdb copy is restricted to in-frame clones and leaves out a portion. Counted here are roughly 120,000 clones, around 92% occurring once; the ten biggest clones make up under 3.5%. The sample consisted of peripheral blood, taken on day 0 of AZD1222 vaccination. These receptor sequences come from an adult in good health.

The CDR3 nucleotides read TGCGCCAGCAGTGAGTCAAGGGGGGGAGGTTACAATGAGCAGTTCTTC. Its protein is CASSESRGGGYNEQFF. The chain carries TRBV10-1 and TRBJ2-1; TRBD2 might be the D (7 bases). Trimming shortened V by 0 bases and J by 4 bases, and 13 bases separated the two germline ends. Germline V gene lookup returns CDR1 WNHNN and CDR2 SYGVQD (reference sequence). The CDR3 spans 16 residues.

In this sample, this clone turned up a few times. Sequence at one end of the junction differs from germline and may be a read error. This chain connects TRBV20-1 to TRBJ1-4, with TRBD1 identical over 7 bases. The CDR3 contains 8 residues. Germline V CDR1 and CDR2: DFQATT, SNEGSKA (reference sequence). The CDR3 region is CRDEGGLF. The DNA of the CDR3 is TGCAGGGATGAAGGGGGCCTTTTT.

The count of this clone is one. V and J are TRBV5-6 and TRBJ2-1; 14 bases agree with TRBD2. Germline assignment: CDR1 SGHDT and CDR2 YYEEEE. The CDR3 has 17 amino acids. V shed 1 base, J shed 6 bases, and the junction held 6 bases outside the gene matches. The CDR3: CASSLLGTSGRVNEQFF. Written as DNA, the CDR3 is TGTGCCAGCAGCTTGCTAGGGACTAGCGGGAGAGTCAATGAGCAGTTCTTC.

This sequence joins TRBV19 and TRBJ2-1; D gene ambiguous. This CDR3 is built from 12 residues. The V gene's germline CDR1 is LNHDA and CDR2 SQIVND (reference sequence). Between the trimmed V and J ends, which lost 3 bases and 7 bases, there was a span of 7 bases. The CDR3 sequence: CASSIVGNEQFF. Here the CDR3 DNA reads TGTGCCAGTAGTATCGTGGGGAATGAGCAGTTCTTC.

V usage is TRBV27 and J usage is TRBJ1-6; the D is unclear. CDR1 and CDR2 from the germline V gene are MNHEY and SMNVEV (reference sequence). The V gene lost 4 bases and the J gene lost 7 bases, with 5 bases spanning the gap. The CDR3 runs 12 residues. The CDR3 loop reads CASSSHNSPLHF. The CDR3 nucleotides are TGTGCCAGCAGTTCGCACAATTCACCCCTCCACTTT.

The chain recombines TRBV3-1 (or the pseudogene TRBV3-2) with TRBJ2-2; D is unresolved. Trimming pared 1 base from V and 4 bases from J, leaving 19 bases between. In germline, CDR1 is LGHDT, CDR2 YNNKEL (reference sequence). The CDR3 consists of 18 residues. The CDR3 sequence: CASSQVFKARATTGELFF. DNA of the CDR3: TGTGCCAGCAGCCAAGTGTTTAAAGCTAGAGCCACCACCGGGGAGCTGTTTTTT.

V and J are TRBV28 and TRBJ2-7; 7 bases match TRBD1. Looked up from germline, CDR1 is MDHEN and CDR2 is SYDVKM. With V trimmed by 6 bases and J by 2 bases, 13 bases remained unmatched. This CDR3 has 16 amino acids. The CDR3 DNA sequence: TGTGCCAGCAGCGTCGACAGGGCTAAAGAGGCCTACGAGCAGTACTTC. Amino acid sequence: CASSVDRAKEAYEQYF.

This chain links TRBV7-8 with TRBJ1-2; tentatively, D is TRBD1 (5 bases). The CDR3 is 14 amino acids. V was trimmed by 5 bases and J by 4 bases, leaving 14 bases between them. Germline CDR1 SGHVS, CDR2 FQNEAQ. CDR3: CASSHPGRAYGYTF. For the CDR3, the DNA is TGTGCCAGCAGCCATCCAGGGAGGGCCTATGGCTACACCTTC.

The J gene is TRBJ2-3, the V gene TRBV10-1, with D hard to call. V was pared by 5 bases and J by 2 bases, with 14 bases between. Germline lookup yields CDR1 WNHNN and CDR2 SYGVQD (reference sequence). The CDR3 consists of 15 residues. In nucleotides, the CDR3 is TGCGCCAGCAGTCCCATCAATGAAGTCACAGATACGCAGTATTTT. Translated, it gives CASSPINEVTDTQYF.

The chain couples TRBV28 to TRBJ1-2; the D is unclear. The V gene lost 5 bases and the J gene lost 6 bases, with 25 bases spanning the gap. The CDR3 is made up of 17 amino acids. Germline CDR1 reads MDHEN; CDR2 reads SYDVKM. The CDR3 DNA is TGTGCCAGCAGTACCCGACGGCGTTCCGGGTCGCTCAATGGCTACACCTTC. This translates into CASSTRRRSGSLNGYTF.

The rearrangement joins TRBV11-3 to TRBJ2-3; 8 bases match TRBD2. This CDR3 is built from 16 residues. Germline-derived CDR1 and CDR2 are SGHNT and YENEEA. The trim removed 3 bases at V and 3 bases at J, leaving 8 bases unmatched. CDR3 nucleotides: TGTGCCAGCAGCTTGGGACTAGTCGAGGGGACAGATACGCAGTATTTT. Translating gives CASSLGLVEGTDTQYF.

The chain carries TRBV19 and TRBJ2-2; 8 nucleotides agree with TRBD2. V lost 5 bases and J lost 4; bases outside the gene matches: 12. Looked up from germline, CDR1 is LNHDA and CDR2 is SQIVND (reference sequence). This CDR3 contains 17 residues. The CDR3 region is CASSFNTGGPRTGELFF. Here the CDR3 DNA reads TGTGCCAGTAGTTTTAATACGGGAGGGCCGCGCACCGGGGAGCTGTTTTTT.

V usage is TRBV14 and J usage is TRBJ2-5; the D gene is possibly TRBD2 (5 bases). CDR1 and CDR2 (germline): SGHDN, FVKESK. CDR3 length: 14 residues. V shed 4 bases and J shed 5 bases, with 14 bases lying between them. The CDR3, as DNA: TGTGCCAGCAGCCGTCTAGCAGGATACGAGACCCAGTACTTC. It yields the protein CASSRLAGYETQYF.

This chain links TRBV5-4 with TRBJ2-5; TRBD1 matches 9 bases. Per germline, CDR1 SGHNT and CDR2 YYREEE (reference sequence). The V segment lost 1 base and the J segment 5 bases; nucleotides outside the gene matches: 6. The CDR3 sequence is 15 residues long. The CDR3 DNA reads as TGTGCCAGCAGCTTGCGGACAGGGGCTGACGAGACCCAGTACTTC. It translates to CASSLRTGADETQYF.

The chain recombines TRBV28 with TRBJ1-2; D gene ambiguous. The germline V gene has CDR1 MDHEN and CDR2 SYDVKM. The CDR3 is 14 residues long. Trimming left V 0 bases short and J 1 base short, with 6 bases between. CDR3 loop: CASSLWLDNYGYTF. CDR3 nucleotide sequence: TGTGCCAGCAGTTTATGGCTCGATAACTATGGCTACACCTTC.

V usage is TRBV28 and J usage is TRBJ2-7; perhaps D is TRBD1 or TRBD2 (6 bases each). V gave up 6 bases and J gave up 2 bases, with 14 bases separating them. In germline, CDR1 is MDHEN, CDR2 SYDVKM. The CDR3 has 14 amino acids. The CDR3 DNA sequence: TGTGCCAGCAGAGAAGGTGGGGGGCCCTACGAGCAGTACTTC. It encodes CASREGGGPYEQYF. The whole variable domain, remainder taken from reference TRBV28 and TRBJ2-7, is DVKVTQSSRYLVKRTGEKVFLECVQDMDHENMFWYRQDPGLGLRLIYFSYDVKMKEKGDIPEGYSVSREKKERFSLILESASTNQTSMYLCASREGGGPYEQYFGPGTRLTVT.

CDR3 amino acids: CASSLGGTPPGELFF. CDR3 sequence (DNA): TGTGCCAGCAGCTTAGGGGGGACCCCCCCCGGGGAGCTGTTTTTT. The V call is TRBV11-3, the J call TRBJ2-2, with D perhaps given as TRBD1 or TRBD2 (5 bases each). Germline CDR1 reads SGHNT; CDR2 reads YENEEA. The CDR3 runs to 15 residues. V was trimmed by 1 base and J by 6 bases, leaving 12 bases between them.

The chain is built from TRBV13 and TRBJ1-2; tentatively, D is TRBD1 (5 bases). V lost 3 bases and J lost 4, with 15 bases in between. The V gene's germline CDR1 is PRHDT and CDR2 FYEKMQ (reference sequence). The CDR3 sequence is 15 residues long. CDR3 amino acids: CASSLTGRGVYGYTF. DNA for the CDR3: TGTGCCAGCAGCTTGACGGGACGGGGGGTCTATGGCTACACCTTC.

V gene TRBV6-5 combines with J gene TRBJ1-1; D possibly corresponds to TRBD1 (6 bases). Between the trimmed V and J ends, which lost 0 bases and 8 bases, there was a span of 10 bases. Germline V lookup: CDR1 MNHEY, CDR2 SVGAGI. CDR3 length equals 13 residues. This chain's CDR3 is CASSYSRGVEAFF. Written as DNA, the CDR3 is TGTGCCAGCAGTTACTCGAGGGGGGTAGAAGCTTTCTTT.

By sample share, this clone is medium-sized. This chain joins TRBV6-4 and TRBJ2-2, with 8 bases lining up with TRBD2. The CDR3 is made up of 13 amino acids. After removal of 5 bases from V and 4 bases from J, the junction contained 0 bases not matched to a gene. CDR1 and CDR2 from the germline V gene are MRHNA and SNTAGT. DNA of the CDR3: TGTGCCAGCAGTAGCGGGAGCACCGGGGAGCTGTTTTTT. Translation gives CASSSGSTGELFF.

This clone turned up a few times. V usage is TRBV6-1 and J usage is TRBJ1-3; 9 bases are shared with TRBD1. This CDR3 comprises 16 residues. Germline V gives CDR1 MNHNS, CDR2 SASEGT. Unmatched junction bases numbered 8, after V lost 4 bases and J lost 4 bases. CDR3 region: CASSVGQGISGNTIYF. The CDR3 nucleotides are TGTGCCAGCAGTGTGGGACAGGGCATTTCCGGAAACACCATATATTTT.

The chain links TRBV6-5 to TRBJ2-7, with 9 bases matching TRBD1. Per germline, CDR1 MNHEY and CDR2 SVGAGI. Trimming cost V 3 bases and J 4 bases; bases outside gene matches: 4. The CDR3 has 14 residues. CDR3 loop: CASSYRQGGYEQYF. For the CDR3, the DNA is TGTGCCAGCAGTTATCGACAGGGGGGATACGAGCAGTACTTC.

J is TRBJ2-1 and V is TRBV3-1 (or the pseudogene TRBV3-2); maybe TRBD2 (6 bases). The germline gives CDR1 LGHDT, CDR2 YNNKEL (reference sequence). Trimming took 1 base from V and 0 from J, leaving 13 bases between them. The CDR3 consists of 17 residues. The CDR3 loop is CASSQAQRASSYNEQFF. CDR3 coding DNA: TGTGCCAGCAGCCAAGCCCAGCGGGCAAGCTCCTACAATGAGCAGTTCTTC.

The V and J genes are TRBV6-1 and TRBJ2-7; D gene uncertain. The V gene's germline CDR1 is MNHNS and CDR2 SASEGT. This CDR3 has 10 residues. V was cut by 5 bases and J by 7 bases, with 6 bases left in between. In DNA, the CDR3 is TGTGCCAGCAGTAAATATGAGCAGTACTTC. The encoded protein is CASSKYEQYF.

This chain joins TRBV3-1 (or the pseudogene TRBV3-2) and TRBJ1-1, with D unclear. The germline gives CDR1 LGHDT, CDR2 YNNKEL (reference sequence). Trimming took off 0 bases at V and 1 base at J, with 9 bases between the two ends. The CDR3 runs 15 residues. The CDR3 spells CASSQEVLGNTEAFF. In DNA, the CDR3 is TGTGCCAGCAGCCAAGAAGTTTTGGGGAACACTGAAGCTTTCTTT.

V usage is TRBV28 and J usage is TRBJ2-7, with D perhaps assigned TRBD1 or TRBD2 (5 bases each). V lost 6 bases and J lost 1, with 16 bases in between. The V gene's germline CDR1 is MDHEN and CDR2 SYDVKM. CDR3 length: 15 amino acids. CDR3 coding DNA: TGTGCCAGCAGCCGGGGCAAGACCCTATCCTACGAGCAGTACTTC. Protein: CASSRGKTLSYEQYF.

The J gene is TRBJ1-4, the V gene TRBV27; D ambiguous. The CDR3 length is 15 residues. Trimming shortened V by 2 bases and J by 5 bases, and 12 bases separated the two germline ends. Germline CDR1 and CDR2: MNHEY and SMNVEV (reference sequence). The CDR3 sequence is CASSLRPASNEKLFF. The CDR3, as DNA: TGTGCCAGCAGTTTAAGACCGGCTTCGAATGAAAAACTGTTTTTT.

This rearrangement joins TRBV4-1 to TRBJ2-7, with D unresolved. V was trimmed by 1 base and J by 3 bases, leaving 13 bases between them. Germline CDR1 is MGHRA and CDR2 is YSYEKL. The CDR3 is 15 amino acids. Written as DNA, the CDR3 is TGCGCCAGCAGCCAAGTACCCTCTCCTGTCTACGAGCAGTACTTC. This translates into CASSQVPSPVYEQYF.

The chain uses TRBV7-9 and TRBJ2-2, with TRBD2 matching 11 bases. V lost 1 base to trimming and J lost 5 bases; unmatched junction nucleotides: 0. Per germline, CDR1 SEHNR and CDR2 FQNEAQ (reference sequence). The CDR3 spans 15 residues. The CDR3 DNA is TGTGCCAGCAGCTTAGGACTAGCGGGAACCGGGGAGCTGTTTTTT. It specifies CASSLGLAGTGELFF.

The genes are TRBV27 and TRBJ1-3; 10 bases align to TRBD1. V trimming: 3 bases; J trimming: 3 bases; junction bases outside the gene matches: 2. The germline V gene has CDR1 MNHEY and CDR2 SMNVEV (reference sequence). The CDR3 contains 15 residues. This CDR3 is CASSLGQGFGNTIYF. The CDR3, as DNA: TGTGCCAGCAGTTTGGGACAGGGGTTTGGAAACACCATATATTTT.